This T cell receptor beta chain was retrieved from a study of OX40 agonist ivuxolimab in advanced cancers. This CDR3 is 14 amino acids long. From germline, CDR1 is SGHDT and CDR2 YYEEEE. Trimming shortened V by 1 base and J by 4 bases, and 9 bases separated the two germline ends. Here immunoSEQ multiplex PCR was the method, and the copy in TCRdb shows in-frame clones only, minus some. In the table there are 80,000 to 100,000 clones, about nine tenths of which are singletons. The chain is built from TRBV5-6 and TRBJ2-4, with D unresolved. This receptor was obtained from an adult with an advanced solid tumor such as melanoma, head and neck, liver or kidney cancer. Sequenced here: CD4+ or CD8+ T cells sorted from blood, sampled in a trial of the OX40 agonist ivuxolimab. The CDR3 is CASSLRGRKNIQYF. CDR3 DNA: TGTGCCAGCAGCTTGAGAGGCCGTAAAAACATTCAGTACTTC.